This T cell receptor (beta chain) was obtained from a study of human T cells and chemical hapten exposure. Study information: Throughout the roughly 22-week study, diphenylcyclopropenone was applied weekly to the patients' scalps.

TCRdb passed the RACE reads through MiXCR, listing each CDR3 protein once. The table includes 150,000 to 200,000 distinct CDR3 sequences, approximately 20% detected once. Study-level findings and limits: Following DPC sensitization, TCRs present above 1 in 1000 frequency showed no change.

Of note for this clonotype: The antigen remains unidentified.

The time point: patch test 1, 2 weeks after DPC sensitization. Treatment noted: therapeutic diphenylcyclopropenone sensitization with weekly scalp DPC. Each donor was an alopecia patient between 18 and 70 years of age who qualified for DPC. Source: whole blood, taken in connection with sensitization to the hapten diphenylcyclopropenone (DPC). The receptor was derived from a woman aged 50 to 60 with alopecia areata. Some clones in this sample may be carry-over from other donors' samples.

CDR3 in DNA: TGTGCCACCAGCAGAGATTCGGGGAATTTTCAGCCCCAGCATTTT. Translation: CATSRDSGNFQPQHF. The chain links TRBV15 to TRBJ1-5; the D is unclear. CDR1 LNHNV and CDR2 YYDKDF come from the germline V gene (reference sequence). The germline V and J ends were trimmed by 0 bases and 6 bases, with 12 bases remaining between them. The CDR3 consists of 15 residues.